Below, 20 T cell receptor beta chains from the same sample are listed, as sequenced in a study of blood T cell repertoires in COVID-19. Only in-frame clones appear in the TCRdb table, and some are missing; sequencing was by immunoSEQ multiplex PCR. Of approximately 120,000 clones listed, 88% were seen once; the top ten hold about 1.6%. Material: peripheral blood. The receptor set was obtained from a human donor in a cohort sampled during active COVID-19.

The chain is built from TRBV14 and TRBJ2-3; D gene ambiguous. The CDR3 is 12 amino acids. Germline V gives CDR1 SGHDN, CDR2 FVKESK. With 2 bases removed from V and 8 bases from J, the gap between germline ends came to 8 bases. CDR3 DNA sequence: TGTGCCAGCAGCCAACCCTGGAGTACGCAGTATTTT. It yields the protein CASSQPWSTQYF.

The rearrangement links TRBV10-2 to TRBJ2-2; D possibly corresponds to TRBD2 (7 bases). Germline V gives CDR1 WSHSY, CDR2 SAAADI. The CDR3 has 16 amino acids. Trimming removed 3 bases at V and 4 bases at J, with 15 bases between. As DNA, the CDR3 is TGCGCCAGCAGTGAAGAAACGGGGGGCGGCACCGGGGAGCTGTTTTTT. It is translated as CASSEETGGGTGELFF.

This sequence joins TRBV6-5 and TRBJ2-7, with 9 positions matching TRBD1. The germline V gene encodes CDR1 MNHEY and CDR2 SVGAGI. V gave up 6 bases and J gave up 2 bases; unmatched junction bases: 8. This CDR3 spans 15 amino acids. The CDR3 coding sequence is TGTGCCAGCAGAAGGACAGGGGACTTTACCTACGAGCAGTACTTC. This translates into CASRRTGDFTYEQYF.

CDR3 region: CAWSSGGRQASQPQHF. The CDR3 nucleotides read TGTGCCTGGAGTTCAGGCGGACGACAGGCTAGCCAGCCCCAGCATTTT. J is TRBJ1-5 and V is TRBV30; D perhaps matches TRBD1 (6 bases). Trimming removed 2 bases from V and 7 bases from J, with 21 bases in between. CDR3 length: 16 residues. Germline loops: CDR1 GTSNPN, CDR2 SVGIG (reference sequence).

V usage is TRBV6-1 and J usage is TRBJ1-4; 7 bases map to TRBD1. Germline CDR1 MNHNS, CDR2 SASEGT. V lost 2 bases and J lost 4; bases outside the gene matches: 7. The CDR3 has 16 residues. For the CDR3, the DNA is TGTGCCAGCAGTGAAAGGGGGCTTCGGGGTAATGAAAAACTGTTTTTT. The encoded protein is CASSERGLRGNEKLFF.

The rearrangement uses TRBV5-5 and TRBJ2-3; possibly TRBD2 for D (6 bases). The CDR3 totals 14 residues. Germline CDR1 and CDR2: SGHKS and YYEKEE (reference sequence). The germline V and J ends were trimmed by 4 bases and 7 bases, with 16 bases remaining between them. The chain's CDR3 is CASSTGTEANTQYF. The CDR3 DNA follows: TGTGCCAGCAGCACGGGGACTGAGGCCAATACGCAGTATTTT.

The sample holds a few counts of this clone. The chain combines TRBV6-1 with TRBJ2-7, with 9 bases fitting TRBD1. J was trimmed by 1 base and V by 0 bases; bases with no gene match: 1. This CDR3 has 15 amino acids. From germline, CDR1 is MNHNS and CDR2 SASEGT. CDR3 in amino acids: CASSEAGTGSYEQYF. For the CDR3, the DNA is TGTGCCAGCAGTGAAGCCGGGACAGGGTCCTACGAGCAGTACTTC.

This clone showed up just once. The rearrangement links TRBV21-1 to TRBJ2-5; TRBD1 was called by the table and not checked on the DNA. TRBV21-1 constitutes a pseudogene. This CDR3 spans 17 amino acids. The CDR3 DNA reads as TGTGCCAGCAGCAAAGTTCGGGACAGGGAGATACAAGAGACCCAGTACTTC. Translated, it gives CASSKVRDREIQETQYF.

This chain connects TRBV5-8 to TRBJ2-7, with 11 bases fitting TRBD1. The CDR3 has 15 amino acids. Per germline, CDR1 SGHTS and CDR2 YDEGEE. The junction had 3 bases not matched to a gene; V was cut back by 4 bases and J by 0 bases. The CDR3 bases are TGTGCCAGCAGCCAAGGACAGGGGGCCTCCTACGAGCAGTACTTC. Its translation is CASSQGQGASYEQYF.

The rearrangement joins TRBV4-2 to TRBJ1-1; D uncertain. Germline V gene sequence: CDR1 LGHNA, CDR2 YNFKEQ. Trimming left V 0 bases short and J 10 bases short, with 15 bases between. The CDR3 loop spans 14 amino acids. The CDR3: CASSQDHSPAGAFF. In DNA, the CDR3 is TGTGCCAGCAGCCAAGATCACAGCCCGGCAGGAGCTTTCTTT.

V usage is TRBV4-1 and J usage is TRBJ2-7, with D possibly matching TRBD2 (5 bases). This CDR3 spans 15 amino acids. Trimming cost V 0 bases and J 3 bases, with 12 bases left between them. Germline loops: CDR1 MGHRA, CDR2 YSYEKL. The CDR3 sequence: CASSQEPGWGYEQYF. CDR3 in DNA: TGCGCCAGCAGCCAAGAGCCGGGGTGGGGCTACGAGCAGTACTTC.

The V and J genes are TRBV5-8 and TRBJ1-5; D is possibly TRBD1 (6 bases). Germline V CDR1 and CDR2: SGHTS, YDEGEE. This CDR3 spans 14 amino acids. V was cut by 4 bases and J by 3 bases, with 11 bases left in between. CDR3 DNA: TGTGCCAGCAGCCTTACAGGGACCAATCAGCCCCAGCATTTT. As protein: CASSLTGTNQPQHF.

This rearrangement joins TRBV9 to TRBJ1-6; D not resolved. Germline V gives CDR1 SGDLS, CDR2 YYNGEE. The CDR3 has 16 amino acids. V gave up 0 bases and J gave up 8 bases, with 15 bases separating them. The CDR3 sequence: CASSVGSGEAHSPLHF. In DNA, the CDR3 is TGTGCCAGCAGCGTAGGGTCTGGGGAGGCCCATTCACCCCTCCACTTT.

CDR3 residues: CASSQLAEAFF. DNA for the CDR3: TGCGCCAGCAGTCAATTAGCTGAAGCTTTCTTT. V usage is TRBV23-1 and J usage is TRBJ1-1; D gene unclear. TRBV23-1 is an ORF for which the function is uncertain. The V gene lost 1 base and the J gene lost 6 bases, with 3 bases spanning the gap. The CDR3 has 11 amino acids.

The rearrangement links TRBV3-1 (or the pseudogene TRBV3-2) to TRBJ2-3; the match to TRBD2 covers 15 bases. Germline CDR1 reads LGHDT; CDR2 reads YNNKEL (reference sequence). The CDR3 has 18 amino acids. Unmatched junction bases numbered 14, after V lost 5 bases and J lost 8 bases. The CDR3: CASSSGTSGGSPQGTQYF. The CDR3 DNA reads TGTGCCAGCAGCAGTGGGACTAGCGGGGGGTCTCCCCAGGGTACGCAGTATTTT.

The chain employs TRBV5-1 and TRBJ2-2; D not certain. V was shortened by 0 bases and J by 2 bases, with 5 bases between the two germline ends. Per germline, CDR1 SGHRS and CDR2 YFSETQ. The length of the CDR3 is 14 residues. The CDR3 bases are TGCGCCAGCAGCTTGGGAGATAACACCGGGGAGCTGTTTTTT. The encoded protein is CASSLGDNTGELFF.

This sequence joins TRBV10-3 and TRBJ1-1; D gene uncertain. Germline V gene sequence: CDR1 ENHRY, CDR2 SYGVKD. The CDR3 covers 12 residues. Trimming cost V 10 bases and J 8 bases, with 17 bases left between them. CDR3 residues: CATADFGVEAFF. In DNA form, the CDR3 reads TGTGCCACCGCTGACTTCGGGGTCGAAGCTTTCTTT.

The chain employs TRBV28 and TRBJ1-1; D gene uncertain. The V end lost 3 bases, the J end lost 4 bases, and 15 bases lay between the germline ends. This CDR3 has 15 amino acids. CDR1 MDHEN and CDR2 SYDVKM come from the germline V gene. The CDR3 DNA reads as TGTGCCAGCAGTTTGACCCAAGCGGTGCGCACTGAAGCTTTCTTT. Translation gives CASSLTQAVRTEAFF.

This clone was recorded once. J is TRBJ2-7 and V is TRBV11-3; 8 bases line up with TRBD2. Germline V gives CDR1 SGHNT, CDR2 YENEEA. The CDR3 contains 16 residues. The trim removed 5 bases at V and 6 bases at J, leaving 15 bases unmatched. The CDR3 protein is CASSNTERGTLGEQYF. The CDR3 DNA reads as TGTGCCAGCAGCAACACTGAGCGGGGGACGTTGGGCGAGCAGTACTTC.

CDR3 region: CASSEYRTTEAFF. CDR3 in DNA: TGTGCCAGCAGTGAATACAGGACCACTGAAGCTTTCTTT. The chain links TRBV6-1 to TRBJ1-1; a weak D match, TRBD1 (5 bases). The CDR3 is 13 amino acids. The germline V gene encodes CDR1 MNHNS and CDR2 SASEGT. V lost 2 bases to trimming and J lost 4 bases, with 8 bases between them.